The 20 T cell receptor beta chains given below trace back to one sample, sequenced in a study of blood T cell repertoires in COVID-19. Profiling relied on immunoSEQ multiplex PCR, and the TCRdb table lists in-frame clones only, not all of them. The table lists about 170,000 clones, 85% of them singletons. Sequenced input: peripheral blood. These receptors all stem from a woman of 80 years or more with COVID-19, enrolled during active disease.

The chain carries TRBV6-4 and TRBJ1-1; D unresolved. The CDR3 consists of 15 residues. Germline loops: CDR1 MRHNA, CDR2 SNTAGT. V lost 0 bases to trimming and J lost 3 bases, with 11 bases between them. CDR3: CASSDSSGGYTEAFF. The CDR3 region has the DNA TGTGCCAGCAGTGACTCGAGCGGTGGGTACACTGAAGCTTTCTTT.

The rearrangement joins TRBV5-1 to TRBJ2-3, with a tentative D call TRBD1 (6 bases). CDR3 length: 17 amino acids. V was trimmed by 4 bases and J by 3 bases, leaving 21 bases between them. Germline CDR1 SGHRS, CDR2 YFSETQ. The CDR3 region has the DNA TGCGCCAGCAGCGAAAATTTAGGGGGAGTAGGAACAGATACGCAGTATTTT. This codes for CASSENLGGVGTDTQYF.

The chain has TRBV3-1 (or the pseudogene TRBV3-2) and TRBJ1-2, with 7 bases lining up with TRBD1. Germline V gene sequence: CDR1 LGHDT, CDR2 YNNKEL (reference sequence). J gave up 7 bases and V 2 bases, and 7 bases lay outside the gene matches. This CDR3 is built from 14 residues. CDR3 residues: CASSQPGTEAGYTF. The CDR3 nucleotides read TGTGCCAGCAGCCAACCAGGGACAGAGGCTGGCTACACCTTC.

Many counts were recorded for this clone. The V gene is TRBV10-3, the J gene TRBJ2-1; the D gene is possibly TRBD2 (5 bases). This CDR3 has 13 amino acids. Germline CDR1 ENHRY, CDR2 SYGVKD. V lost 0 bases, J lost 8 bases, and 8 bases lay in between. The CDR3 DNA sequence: TGTGCCATCAGTGAGTCAAAGGGAGATGAGCAGTTCTTC. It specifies CAISESKGDEQFF.

The CDR3 DNA reads TGTGCCAGCAGCTTGGCAGGCTATGGCTACACCTTC. Protein product: CASSLAGYGYTF. The chain uses TRBV5-6 and TRBJ1-2; no clear D. Trimming pared 0 bases from V and 4 bases from J, leaving 4 bases between. The CDR3 sequence is 12 residues long. CDR1 is SGHDT and CDR2 is YYEEEE in the germline V gene. Based on the CDR3 plus reference TRBV5-6 and TRBJ1-2, the full variable domain is DAGVTQSPTHLIKTRGQQVTLRCSPKSGHDTVSWYQQALGQGPQFIFQYYEEEERQRGNFPDRFSGHQFPNYSSELNVNALLLGDSALYLCASSLAGYGYTFGSGTRLTVV.

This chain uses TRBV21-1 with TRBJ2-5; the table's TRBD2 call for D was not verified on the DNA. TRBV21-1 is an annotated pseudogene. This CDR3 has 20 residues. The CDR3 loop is CASRGSGTSGSKPSQETQYF. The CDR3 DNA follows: TGTGCCAGCAGGGGATCCGGGACTAGCGGGAGTAAGCCTAGCCAAGAGACCCAGTACTTC.

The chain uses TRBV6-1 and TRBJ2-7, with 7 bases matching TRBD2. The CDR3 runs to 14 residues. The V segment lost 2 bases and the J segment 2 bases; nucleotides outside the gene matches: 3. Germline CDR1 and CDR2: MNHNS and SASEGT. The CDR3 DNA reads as TGTGCCAGCAGTGAACTGGGGGGGACCTACGAGCAGTACTTC. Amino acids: CASSELGGTYEQYF.

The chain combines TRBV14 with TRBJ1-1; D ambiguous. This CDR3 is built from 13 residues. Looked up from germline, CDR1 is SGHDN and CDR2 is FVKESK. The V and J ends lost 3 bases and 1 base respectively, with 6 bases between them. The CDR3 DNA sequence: TGTGCCAGCAGCCAGGCGGAGAACACTGAAGCTTTCTTT. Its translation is CASSQAENTEAFF.

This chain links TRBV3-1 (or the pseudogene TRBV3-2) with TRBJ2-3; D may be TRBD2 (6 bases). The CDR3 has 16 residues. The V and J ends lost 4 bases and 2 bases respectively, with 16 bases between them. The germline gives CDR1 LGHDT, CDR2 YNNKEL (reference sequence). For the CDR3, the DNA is TGTGCCAGCAGCCCAAGGCGGGGCGGTATCACAGATACGCAGTATTTT. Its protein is CASSPRRGGITDTQYF.

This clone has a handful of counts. The CDR3 nucleotides read TGTGCCAGTACTCGAACGGCCGGGACAGTCTATGGCTACACCTTC. Translated, it gives CASTRTAGTVYGYTF. J is TRBJ1-2 and V is TRBV19, with 7 nucleotides matching TRBD1. This CDR3 spans 15 amino acids. V shed 7 bases and J 4 bases; nucleotides not matched to a gene: 12. Germline V gene sequence: CDR1 LNHDA, CDR2 SQIVND (reference sequence).

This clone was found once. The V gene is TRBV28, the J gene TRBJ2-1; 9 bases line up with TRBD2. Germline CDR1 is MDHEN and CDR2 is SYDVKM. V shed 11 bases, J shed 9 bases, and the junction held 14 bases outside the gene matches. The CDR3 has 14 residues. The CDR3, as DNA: TGTGCCTGCAAGGGGACTAGCAATTGGGGTGAGCAGTTCTTC. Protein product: CACKGTSNWGEQFF.

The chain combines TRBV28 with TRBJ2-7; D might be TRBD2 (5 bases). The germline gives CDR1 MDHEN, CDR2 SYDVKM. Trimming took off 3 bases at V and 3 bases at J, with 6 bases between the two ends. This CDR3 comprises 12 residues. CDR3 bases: TGTGCCAGCAGTTTCGGGAACTACGAGCAGTACTTC. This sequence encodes CASSFGNYEQYF.

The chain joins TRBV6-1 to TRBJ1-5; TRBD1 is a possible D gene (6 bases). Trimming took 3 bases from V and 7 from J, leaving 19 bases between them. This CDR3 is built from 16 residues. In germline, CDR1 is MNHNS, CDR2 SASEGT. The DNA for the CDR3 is TGTGCCAGCAGTGATGGACAGACTCTTCTGGCACAGCCCCAGCATTTT. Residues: CASSDGQTLLAQPQHF.

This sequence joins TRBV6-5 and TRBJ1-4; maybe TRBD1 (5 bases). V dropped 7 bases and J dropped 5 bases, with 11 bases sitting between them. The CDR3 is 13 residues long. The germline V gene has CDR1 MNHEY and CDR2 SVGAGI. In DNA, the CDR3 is TGTGCCAGCAATTCAAGGGGAAATGAAAAACTGTTTTTT. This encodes CASNSRGNEKLFF.

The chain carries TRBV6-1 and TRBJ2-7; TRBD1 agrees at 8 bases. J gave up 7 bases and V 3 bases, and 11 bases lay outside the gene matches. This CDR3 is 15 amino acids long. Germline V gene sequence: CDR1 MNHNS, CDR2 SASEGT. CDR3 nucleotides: TGTGCCAGCAGTGACCCGGGACAGGAGGGTAGGGAGCAGTACTTC. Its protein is CASSDPGQEGREQYF.

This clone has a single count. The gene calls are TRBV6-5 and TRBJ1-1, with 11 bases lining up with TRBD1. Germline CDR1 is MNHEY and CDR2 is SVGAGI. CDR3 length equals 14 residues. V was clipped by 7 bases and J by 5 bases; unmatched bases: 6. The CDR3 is CASIGQGARTEAFF. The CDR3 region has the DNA TGTGCCAGCATCGGACAGGGGGCGAGGACTGAAGCTTTCTTT.

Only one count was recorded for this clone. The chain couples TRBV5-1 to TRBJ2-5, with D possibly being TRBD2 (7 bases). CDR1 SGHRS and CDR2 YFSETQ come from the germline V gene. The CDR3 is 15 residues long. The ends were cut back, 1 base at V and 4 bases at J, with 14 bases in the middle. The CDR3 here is CASSLTHREGETQYF. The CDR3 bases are TGCGCCAGCAGCTTGACTCACAGGGAGGGAGAGACCCAGTACTTC. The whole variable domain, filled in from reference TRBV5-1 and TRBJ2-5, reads KAGVTQTPRYLIKTRGQQVTLSCSPISGHRSVSWYQQTPGQGLQFLFEYFSETQRNKGNFPGRFSGRQFSNSRSEMNVSTLELGDSALYLCASSLTHREGETQYFGPGTRLLVL.

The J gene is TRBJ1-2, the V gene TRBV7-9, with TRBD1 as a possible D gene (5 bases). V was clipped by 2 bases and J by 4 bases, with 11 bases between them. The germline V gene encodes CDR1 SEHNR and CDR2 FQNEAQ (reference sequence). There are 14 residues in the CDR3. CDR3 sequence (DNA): TGTGCCAGCAGCTTACAGGGAATAAGCTATGGCTACACCTTC. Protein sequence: CASSLQGISYGYTF. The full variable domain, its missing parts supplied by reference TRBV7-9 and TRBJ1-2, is DTGVSQNPRHKITKRGQNVTFRCDPISEHNRLYWYRQTLGQGPEFLTYFQNEAQLEKSRLLSDRFSAERPKGSFSTLEIQRTEQGDSAMYLCASSLQGISYGYTFGSGTRLTVV.

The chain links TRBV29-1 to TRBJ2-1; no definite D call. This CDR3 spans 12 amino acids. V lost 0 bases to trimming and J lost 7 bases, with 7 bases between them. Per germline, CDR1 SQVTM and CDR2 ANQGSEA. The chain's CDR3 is CSVEESLNEQFF. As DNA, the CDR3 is TGCAGCGTTGAAGAATCTTTGAATGAGCAGTTCTTC.

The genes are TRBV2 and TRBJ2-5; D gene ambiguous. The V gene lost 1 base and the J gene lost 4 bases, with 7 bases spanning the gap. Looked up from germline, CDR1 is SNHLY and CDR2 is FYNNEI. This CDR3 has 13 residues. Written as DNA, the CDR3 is TGTGCCAGCAGTGAAGGTGGGCTAGAGACCCAGTACTTC. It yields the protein CASSEGGLETQYF.